A single sample gave rise to the 18 T cell receptor beta chains below, sequenced in a study of blood T cell repertoires in COVID-19. TCRdb keeps only in-frame clones here, not all; method: immunoSEQ multiplex PCR. The sample holds fewer than 250,000 clones, over 75% seen once. The sample taken for sequencing was PBMCs or T cells enriched from blood (not recorded which). Receptors originate from a young man in a cohort exposed to, infected with or recovered from COVID-19 (not recorded which).

The V and J genes are TRBV4-1 and TRBJ2-1; D remains unclear. The CDR3 sequence is 14 residues long. Between the trimmed V and J ends, which lost 4 bases and 6 bases, there was a span of 13 bases. Germline assignment: CDR1 MGHRA and CDR2 YSYEKL. CDR3 loop: CASSLLVLVNEQFF. CDR3 nucleotide sequence: TGCGCCAGCAGCCTATTAGTCTTAGTCAATGAGCAGTTCTTC.

This clone was detected only once. This CDR3 reads CASSLGFSGNLGYGYTF. The CDR3 nucleotides are TGTGCCAGCAGTTTGGGGTTTTCCGGGAACCTCGGATATGGCTACACCTTC. The gene calls are TRBV28 and TRBJ1-2, with D unresolved. CDR1 MDHEN and CDR2 SYDVKM come from the germline V gene. This CDR3 has 17 amino acids. V was trimmed by 3 bases and J by 5 bases, leaving 22 bases between them.

V usage is TRBV11-2 and J usage is TRBJ2-5; TRBD2 matches at 13 bases. Germline V gives CDR1 SGHAT, CDR2 FQNNGV. The CDR3 is 16 amino acids. V trimming: 5 bases; J trimming: 4 bases; junction bases outside the gene matches: 7. The CDR3 DNA reads as TGTGCCAGCAGCGGCGGACTAGCGGGAGTTGGAGAGACCCAGTACTTC. It is translated as CASSGGLAGVGETQYF.

The gene calls are TRBV18 and TRBJ2-5, with TRBD1 matching over 7 bases. The CDR3 covers 14 residues. V dropped 6 bases and J dropped 0; count of bases not matched to a gene: 4. The germline V gene encodes CDR1 KGHSH and CDR2 LQKENI. The DNA of the CDR3 is TGTGCCAGCTCGGGACAGTTGTACCAAGAGACCCAGTACTTC. Translation: CASSGQLYQETQYF.

The V gene is TRBV14, the J gene TRBJ1-6, with D perhaps matching TRBD1 (6 bases). The CDR3 extends over 15 amino acids. The V end was cut by 3 bases, the J end by 7 bases, with 13 bases between. Germline V gives CDR1 SGHDN, CDR2 FVKESK. CDR3 sequence: CASSHEGTGNSPLHF. The CDR3 DNA reads as TGTGCCAGCAGCCATGAGGGAACAGGGAATTCACCCCTCCACTTT.

V gene TRBV7-3 combines with J gene TRBJ2-5; 13 bases agree with TRBD2. CDR1 is SGHTA, CDR2 FQGTGA, per germline. With V trimmed by 2 bases and J by 11 bases, 8 bases remained unmatched. CDR3 length: 15 residues. The CDR3, as DNA: TGTGCCAGCAGCTTATCCGGACTAGCGGGAGTTCCGCAGTACTTC. Protein: CASSLSGLAGVPQYF.

The V call is TRBV4-2, the J call TRBJ1-1; 7 nucleotides line up with TRBD1. The CDR3 covers 15 residues. CDR1 is LGHNA and CDR2 is YNFKEQ in the germline V gene. After removal of 3 bases from V and 4 bases from J, the junction contained 8 bases not matched to a gene. CDR3 region: CASSHPTGAGTEAFF. The DNA for the CDR3 is TGTGCCAGCAGCCATCCAACAGGGGCCGGCACTGAAGCTTTCTTT.

V is TRBV6-1 and J is TRBJ1-5; D is ambiguous. V dropped 3 bases and J dropped 3 bases, with 6 bases sitting between them. The length of the CDR3 is 13 residues. Germline lookup yields CDR1 MNHNS and CDR2 SASEGT. The CDR3 DNA reads as TGTGCCAGCAGTGACGGGGACAATCAGCCCCAGCATTTT. It specifies CASSDGDNQPQHF.

This rearrangement joins TRBV19 to TRBJ1-1; possibly TRBD1 for D (5 bases). This CDR3 has 14 residues. The germline V gene encodes CDR1 LNHDA and CDR2 SQIVND (reference sequence). With 5 bases removed from V and 4 bases from J, the gap between germline ends came to 14 bases. The chain's CDR3 is CASSSGLGGTEAFF. The CDR3 DNA reads TGTGCCAGTAGTTCAGGCCTCGGGGGCACTGAAGCTTTCTTT.

On this clone itself: At one boundary the junction diverges from the germline segment, which might be a read error. The V and J genes are TRBV6-5 and TRBJ1-1, with 7 bases fitting TRBD1. Germline V gene lookup returns CDR1 MNHEY and CDR2 SVGAGI. The length of the CDR3 is 15 residues. CDR3 coding DNA: TGTGCCAGCAGTGACTCATTGGGGACAGCCACTGAAGCTTTCTTT. Its translation is CASSDSLGTATEAFF.

This clone was detected only a few times. The V and J genes are TRBV19 and TRBJ2-4; 10 bases fit TRBD2. The V gene's germline CDR1 is LNHDA and CDR2 SQIVND (reference sequence). J lost 1 base, V lost 7 bases, and 10 bases had no gene match. The CDR3 sequence is 17 residues long. The CDR3 spells CASTRAGGPVAKNIQYF. In nucleotides, the CDR3 is TGTGCCAGTACCCGAGCGGGAGGGCCTGTGGCCAAAAACATTCAGTACTTC.

The table lists this clone with a count of one. The chain is built from TRBV6-5 and TRBJ1-2; TRBD1 might be the D (6 bases). This CDR3 region has 13 residues. Trimming removed 6 bases from V and 1 base from J, with 9 bases in between. Germline V CDR1 and CDR2: MNHEY, SVGAGI. The CDR3: CASRRQVNYGYTF. CDR3 nucleotide sequence: TGTGCCAGCAGACGACAGGTTAACTATGGCTACACCTTC.

The V and J genes are TRBV6-5 and TRBJ2-2; TRBD2 agrees at 13 bases. J lost 6 bases, V lost 6 bases, and 4 bases had no gene match. The CDR3 is made up of 15 amino acids. Germline lookup yields CDR1 MNHEY and CDR2 SVGAGI. CDR3 sequence: CASRITSGRAGELFF. The CDR3 coding sequence is TGTGCCAGCAGGATAACTAGCGGGAGGGCCGGGGAGCTGTTTTTT.

The chain has TRBV4-1 and TRBJ2-7; 7 bases are a match to TRBD1. Germline V lookup: CDR1 MGHRA, CDR2 YSYEKL. V gave up 5 bases and J gave up 6 bases; unmatched junction bases: 4. The CDR3 sequence is 12 residues long. CDR3 nucleotides: TGCGCCAGCAGCGACAGGGTGGGCGAGCAGTACTTC. Translation: CASSDRVGEQYF.

The V gene is TRBV12-3 or TRBV12-4, the J gene TRBJ1-1; no clear D gene. CDR3 length equals 12 residues. V lost 5 bases, J lost 5 bases, and 9 bases lay in between. CDR3 protein: CASSHGKTEAFF. CDR3 nucleotide sequence: TGTGCCAGCAGTCACGGGAAGACTGAAGCTTTCTTT.

This rearrangement joins TRBV28 to TRBJ2-7, with 10 bases that match TRBD2. CDR1 MDHEN and CDR2 SYDVKM come from the germline V gene. The V gene end was trimmed by 8 bases and the J gene end by 7 bases; junction bases not matched to a gene: 8. The CDR3 has 13 residues. The CDR3: CASGTSGTWEQYF. The CDR3 DNA follows: TGTGCCAGCGGCACTAGCGGGACCTGGGAGCAGTACTTC.

The chain couples TRBV5-1 to TRBJ1-2, with a weak D call TRBD1 (5 bases). Germline V CDR1 and CDR2: SGHRS, YFSETQ. This CDR3 contains 15 residues. V was pared by 4 bases and J by 0 bases, with 13 bases between. The DNA of the CDR3 is TGCGCCAGCAGCCTGACAGTCAACACTAACTATGGCTACACCTTC. This sequence encodes CASSLTVNTNYGYTF. Drawing the rest from reference TRBV5-1 and TRBJ1-2, the complete variable domain is KAGVTQTPRYLIKTRGQQVTLSCSPISGHRSVSWYQQTPGQGLQFLFEYFSETQRNKGNFPGRFSGRQFSNSRSEMNVSTLELGDSALYLCASSLTVNTNYGYTFGSGTRLTVV.

The genes are TRBV5-1 and TRBJ2-2; 10 bases line up with TRBD2. Unmatched junction bases numbered 7, after V lost 1 base and J lost 1 base. Looked up from germline, CDR1 is SGHRS and CDR2 is YFSETQ. The CDR3 is 18 residues long. The CDR3 nucleotides are TGCGCCAGCAGCTTGAAACTAGCGGGACAATTGAACACCGGGGAGCTGTTTTTT. It translates to CASSLKLAGQLNTGELFF.